A single sample gave rise to the 3 T cell receptor beta chains below, sequenced in a study of shared T cell receptors in the human thymus. Assay used: immunoSEQ multiplex PCR; TCRdb lists only in-frame clones, some missing. This table holds about 730,000 clones, approximately 85% found once. These data also formed part of another study, on human thymus T cells.

The sample taken for sequencing was thymocytes. The receptors originated from a girl under two years old with a congenital heart defect.

This clone occurred a few times. This sequence joins TRBV9 and TRBJ2-1; TRBD1 matches at 10 bases. CDR1 is SGDLS and CDR2 is YYNGEE in the germline V gene. V trimming: 2 bases; J trimming: 4 bases; junction bases outside the gene matches: 6. CDR3 length: 16 residues. CDR3 amino acids: CASSVKPGQGYNEQFF. The CDR3 nucleotides are TGTGCCAGCAGCGTGAAACCGGGACAGGGGTACAATGAGCAGTTCTTC.

The chain joins TRBV18 to TRBJ1-1; tentatively, D is TRBD1 (5 bases). Germline CDR1 reads KGHSH; CDR2 reads LQKENI. The CDR3 consists of 14 residues. The V end lost 3 bases, the J end lost 7 bases, and 15 bases lay between the germline ends. As DNA, the CDR3 is TGTGCCAGCTCACCGGATGGGGGAGGCCATGAAGCTTTCTTT. It yields the protein CASSPDGGGHEAFF.

V usage is TRBV7-6 and J usage is TRBJ1-2; a possible D gene is TRBD1 (5 bases). This CDR3 spans 17 amino acids. CDR1 is SGHVS and CDR2 is FNYEAQ in the germline V gene. The V end was cut by 0 bases, the J end by 3 bases, with 17 bases between. CDR3 sequence reads: CASSLAASGPGHYGYTF. CDR3 coding DNA: TGTGCCAGCAGCTTAGCGGCGTCAGGGCCAGGGCACTATGGCTACACCTTC.